This is a list of T cell receptor beta chains from one sample in a study of blood T cells in healthy people across ages. TCRdb re-called the 5' RACE reads with MiXCR, one entry per CDR3 protein. The profile shows 700,000 or so distinct CDR3 sequences, approximately 21% of them singletons. Sequencing input: blood. These receptor sequences come from a man aged 70 or older in good health. CDR3s include the opening cysteine and the closing phenylalanine or tryptophan. D genes are given only for firm matches. Expanded clones get a size class; other rows say once, few or many, or leave the size out.

J,V,size,D,DNA,CDR3
TRBJ1-5,TRBV20-1,.,.,TGCAGTGCTAGCCAGGGGTGGGATAGCAATCAGCCCCAGCATTTT,CSASQGWDSNQPQHF
TRBJ2-2,TRBV6-6,.,.,TGTGCCAGCAGTTATGAGGGGGGCCGGAACACCGGGGAGCTGTTTTTT,CASSYEGGRNTGELFF
TRBJ1-2,TRBV7-8,.,TRBD1,TGTGCCAGCAGCTCCCGGGACAGCTATGGCTACACCTTC,CASSSRDSYGYTF
TRBJ2-7,TRBV28,.,.,TGTGCCAGCAGGACCAGGGAGAAGCAGTACTTC,CASRTREKQYF
TRBJ2-7,TRBV12-3/TRBV12-4,.,TRBD2,TGTGCCAGCAGTTTGGCTAGCGGTTCTACCTACGAGCAGTACTTC,CASSLASGSTYEQYF
TRBJ1-1,TRBV19,few,.,TGTGCCAGTAGTACCCAGGGGTTGAGGACTGAAGCTTTCTTT,CASSTQGLRTEAFF
TRBJ1-3,TRBV27,many,.,TGTGCCAGCAGTTTACGGCAGGGGGGAAACACCATATATTTT,CASSLRQGGNTIYF
TRBJ2-3,TRBV20-1,once,TRBD2,TGCAGTGCCGAAGGACTAGGAGATACGCAGTATTTT,CSAEGLGDTQYF
TRBJ2-4,TRBV20-1,few,.,TGCAGTGCTAGAGCTTCCTTGGATCTAGCCAAAAACATTCAGTACTTC,CSARASLDLAKNIQYF
TRBJ1-5,TRBV30,few,.,TGTGCCTGGAGTAGCGGGTTTTGGGCCTCAAATCAGCCCCAGCATTTT,CAWSSGFWASNQPQHF
TRBJ1-2,TRBV20-1,few,TRBD1,TGCAGTGCTAGAGGACAGGGGGCGGGGTATGGCTACACCTTC,CSARGQGAGYGYTF
TRBJ1-6,TRBV5-1,few,.,TGCGCCAGCGGTCCGGTGCCTAATTCACCCCTCCACTTT,CASGPVPNSPLHF
TRBJ1-4,TRBV5-8,few,.,TGTGCCAGCAGCTTGGGTCGGACGACTAATGAAAAACTGTTTTTT,CASSLGRTTNEKLFF
TRBJ2-7,TRBV9,few,.,TGTGCCAGCAGCCCCCAACATAACCGAGGGGTCGAGCAGTACTTC,CASSPQHNRGVEQYF
TRBJ2-1,TRBV10-3,many,TRBD2,TGTGCCATCAGCCCGGGACTAGGAGGAGTCCATGAGCAGTTCTTC,CAISPGLGGVHEQFF
TRBJ2-4,TRBV29-1,.,.,TGCAGCGTCGCCCCGGCCCAAGGCAAAAACATTCAGTACTTC,CSVAPAQGKNIQYF
TRBJ2-3,TRBV12-3/TRBV12-4,.,TRBD2,TGTGCCAGCGATAGCGGGAGGGCAGATACGCAGTATTTT,CASDSGRADTQYF